The entry below describes one T cell receptor beta chain. Its target is not known. V lost 8 bases to trimming and J lost 2 bases, with 10 bases between them. The CDR3 is 14 residues long. This sample was taken from a study of identical twins. Points from the study as a whole: While abundant cord blood beta clonotypes carried fewer insertions, memory repertoires showed no such pattern. One should note that invariant MAIT and iNKT cells could partly confound zero-insertion analyses.

TCRdb re-derived calls from the 5' RACE reads in MiXCR, one entry per CDR3 protein. The data hold approximately 630,000 distinct CDR3 sequences, with about 7% observed a single time. The same data also went into a second study, on yellow fever vaccine responses in identical twins.

Sequencing was performed on PBMCs. This clonotype originated in a woman under 30 in good health. This chain uses TRBV12-3 or TRBV12-4 with TRBJ1-6, with D possibly TRBD1 on 5 matching bases. The DNA for the CDR3 is TGTGCCAGCCAAGGAGGGGCCTATAATTCACCCCTCCACTTT. This encodes CASQGGAYNSPLHF.